The rows below give T cell receptor beta chains drawn from one sample of a study of cytomegalovirus exposure and HLA in healthy donors. The method was immunoSEQ multiplex PCR; TCRdb's version includes in-frame clones alone and lacks a portion of them. The sample holds some 96,000 clones, 64% seen once. Sequencing used PBMCs. The receptors shown here come from a man aged 60 to 69 in good health and CMV-seronegative. CDR3s include the opening cysteine and the closing phenylalanine or tryptophan. The D gene is left open where the match is weak. Some rows mark clone size as missing; the rest say once, few, many or name a class of expanded clone.

v_call	j_call	d_call	clone_size	cdr3_nt	cdr3_aa
TRBV11-3	TRBJ2-7	TRBD1	-	TGTGCCAGCAGCCCCCAAAAAAGGGGGCCGGTCTACGAGCAGTACTTC	CASSPQKRGPVYEQYF
TRBV19	TRBJ1-2	TRBD1	-	TGTGCCAGTAGCCCACGGAACAGGGGGGTTGGCTACACCTTC	CASSPRNRGVGYTF
TRBV28	TRBJ1-4	-	-	TGTGCCAGCAGTTTCCCGAATGAAAAACTGTTTTTT	CASSFPNEKLFF
TRBV13	TRBJ2-7	-	few	TGTGCCAGCAGCCAAGCGGGGTACGGGGGCACCTACGAGCAGTACTTC	CASSQAGYGGTYEQYF
TRBV28	TRBJ2-7	-	-	TGTGCCAGCAGTTTAGTTACCCAGGGATCCTACGAGCAGTACTTC	CASSLVTQGSYEQYF
TRBV5-1	TRBJ1-1	-	-	TGCGCCAGCAGCCCCTCCCCGGGACAAACCACTGAAGCTTTCTTT	CASSPSPGQTTEAFF
TRBV25-1	TRBJ2-2	-	-	TGTGCCAGCAGCCCAGGGACCGGGGAGCTGTTTTTT	CASSPGTGELFF
TRBV5-1	TRBJ2-3	-	-	TGCGCCAGCAGCCTATCTAGCACAGATACGCAGTATTTT	CASSLSSTDTQYF
TRBV5-1	TRBJ2-3	TRBD1	-	TGCGCCAGCAGCTTAACAGGGGGCGCAGATACGCAGTATTTT	CASSLTGGADTQYF
TRBV28	TRBJ2-2	-	few	TGTGCCAGCAGTCTAGGACTTAAGGGTAAGTCGACCGGGGAGCTGTTTTTT	CASSLGLKGKSTGELFF
TRBV5-1	TRBJ2-7	-	-	TGCGCCAGCGGATCCCTTCTAGCTGACGAGCAGTACTTC	CASGSLLADEQYF
TRBV30	TRBJ2-2	TRBD2	-	TGTTGCCAGCGGGAGGCCTACGGGGAGCTGTTTTTT	CCQREAYGELFF
TRBV28	TRBJ2-2	-	-	TGTGCCAGCCCGGGGACCGGGGAGCTGTTTTTT	CASPGTGELFF
TRBV5-4	TRBJ1-1	-	-	TGTGCCAGCAGCAGTTTTGTTGCCCAACCGGGGGAAGCTTTCTTT	CASSSFVAQPGEAFF
TRBV30	TRBJ2-3	-	-	TGTGCCTGGATAGGGAGGCGCCAAAGCACAGATACGCAGTATTTT	CAWIGRRQSTDTQYF
TRBV11-2	TRBJ2-7	-	-	TGTGCCAGCAGCTGGCCCAGGGGCGGGAGACACGAGCAGTACTTC	CASSWPRGGRHEQYF
TRBV5-1	TRBJ2-1	-	-	TGCGCCAGCAGCTACTACAGGGTGGATGAGCAGTTCTTC	CASSYYRVDEQFF
TRBV6-1	TRBJ2-2	-	-	TGTGCCACCACTATCGGACAGATCAACACCGGGGAGCTGTTTTTT	CATTIGQINTGELFF
TRBV14	TRBJ2-7	-	-	TGTGCCAGCAGCCAAGGTTTATTACAGGGAGAGTACTTC	CASSQGLLQGEYF
TRBV5-1	TRBJ1-6	-	once	TGCGCCAGCAAGGACTCGACTTCGATCCTTAATTCACCCCTCCACTTT	CASKDSTSILNSPLHF
TRBV2	TRBJ1-2	-	-	TGTGCCAGCAGTGAAGACAGAACTAACTATGGCTACACCTTC	CASSEDRTNYGYTF
TRBV7-9	TRBJ2-3	TRBD2	-	TGTGCCAGCAGCTCCGCGACTAGCGGGAGCACAGATACGCAGTATTTT	CASSSATSGSTDTQYF
TRBV19	TRBJ1-3	TRBD1	-	TGTGCCAGTAGTACCCTGACAGGGGGCTCGTTTGGAAACACCATATATTTT	CASSTLTGGSFGNTIYF